The 17 T cell receptor beta chains below were found in one sample sequenced in a study of blood T cell repertoires in COVID-19. Clones were read by immunoSEQ multiplex PCR, and TCRdb kept only the in-frame ones, dropping some. The sample lists around 290,000 clones, 88% occurring once. The material sequenced was PBMCs or T cells enriched from blood (not recorded which). All receptors come from a woman between 55 and 75 years old in a cohort exposed to, infected with or recovered from COVID-19 (not recorded which).

The rearrangement joins TRBV11-2 to TRBJ1-3; no reliable D call. CDR3 length equals 14 residues. From germline, CDR1 is SGHAT and CDR2 FQNNGV. V was pared by 1 base and J by 10 bases, with 14 bases between. The CDR3 DNA sequence: TGTGCCAGCAGCTTAGCATGGGGAGAACGGACCATATATTTT. Its translation: CASSLAWGERTIYF.

The gene calls are TRBV2 and TRBJ2-5; possible D gene TRBD2, 5 bases. The germline CDR1 and CDR2 sequences are SNHLY and FYNNEI. Trimming took 5 bases from V and 4 from J, leaving 14 bases between them. The CDR3 is 14 residues long. The CDR3 bases are TGTGCCAGCAGTCCGACACTAGGTGGAGAGACCCAGTACTTC. Translating gives CASSPTLGGETQYF.

V and J are TRBV2 and TRBJ1-5; TRBD1 might be the D (6 bases). Per germline, CDR1 SNHLY and CDR2 FYNNEI. This CDR3 is 15 amino acids long. The V gene lost 7 bases and the J gene lost 2 bases, with 15 bases spanning the gap. The CDR3 DNA is TGTGCCAGCACCTTTACAGGGTCGGGCAATCAGCCCCAGCATTTT. The encoded protein is CASTFTGSGNQPQHF.

V gene TRBV19 combines with J gene TRBJ2-7; D possibly corresponds to TRBD2 (6 bases). Germline CDR1 and CDR2: LNHDA and SQIVND (reference sequence). This CDR3 has 14 amino acids. Trimming took off 4 bases at V and 2 bases at J, with 12 bases between the two ends. This CDR3 is CASSRRDRTYEQYF. CDR3 sequence (DNA): TGTGCCAGTAGTAGGCGGGACCGGACCTACGAGCAGTACTTC.

The V call is TRBV19, the J call TRBJ2-6, with D unresolved. Germline V gene sequence: CDR1 LNHDA, CDR2 SQIVND (reference sequence). This CDR3 is built from 15 residues. Deletions cut 3 bases from V and 1 base from J, with 7 bases between. CDR3 protein: CASSISGSGANVLTF. The CDR3 region has the DNA TGTGCCAGTAGTATCTCCGGGTCTGGGGCCAACGTCCTGACTTTC.

The V and J genes are TRBV28 and TRBJ2-1; D may be TRBD2 (7 bases). The CDR3 is 15 residues long. Trimming took 3 bases from V and 5 from J, leaving 14 bases between them. In germline, CDR1 is MDHEN, CDR2 SYDVKM. The CDR3 sequence is CASSLGGAQDNEQFF. The CDR3 region has the DNA TGTGCCAGCAGTTTGGGGGGGGCTCAAGACAATGAGCAGTTCTTC.

This chain uses TRBV7-6 with TRBJ2-1; a possible D gene is TRBD2 (6 bases). Trimming took 2 bases from V and 1 from J, leaving 12 bases between them. The CDR3 has 16 amino acids. The germline V gene encodes CDR1 SGHVS and CDR2 FNYEAQ. The CDR3 region is CASSLSPAGSYNEQFF. The CDR3 nucleotides are TGTGCCAGCAGCTTATCCCCGGCGGGGTCCTACAATGAGCAGTTCTTC.

Concerning this clone: The same CDR3 is also encoded by other DNA sequences in this sample. The V gene is TRBV7-6, the J gene TRBJ2-3, with D tentatively TRBD1 (6 bases). Trimming shortened V by 3 bases and J by 1 base, and 8 bases separated the two germline ends. The germline V gene encodes CDR1 SGHVS and CDR2 FNYEAQ. This CDR3 comprises 14 residues. For the CDR3, the DNA is TGTGCCAGCAGCTTGGCAGGGGGCACAGATACGCAGTATTTT. It translates to CASSLAGGTDTQYF. The whole variable domain, remainder taken from reference TRBV7-6 and TRBJ2-3, is GAGVSQSPRYKVTKRGQDVALRCDPISGHVSLYWYRQALGQGPEFLTYFNYEAQQDKSGLPNDRFSAERPEGSISTLTIQRTEQRDSAMYRCASSLAGGTDTQYFGPGTRLTVL.

This chain links TRBV27 with TRBJ1-2; D perhaps matches TRBD1 (6 bases). With 6 bases removed from V and 4 bases from J, the gap between germline ends came to 15 bases. CDR1 is MNHEY, CDR2 SMNVEV, per germline (reference sequence). The CDR3 is made up of 14 amino acids. CDR3 residues: CASRTGQPPYGYTF. The CDR3 DNA follows: TGTGCCAGCAGGACCGGACAGCCCCCCTATGGCTACACCTTC.

The chain carries TRBV7-2 and TRBJ1-2; the D gene is possibly TRBD1 (5 bases). Germline values: CDR1 SGHTA, CDR2 FQGNSA. This CDR3 region has 15 residues. V lost 6 bases and J 5 bases, leaving 19 bases between the germline ends. In nucleotides, the CDR3 is TGTGCCAGCAGATTGAACGGGGGGGATAATTATGGCTACACCTTC. Translation gives CASRLNGGDNYGYTF. Variable domain in full (rest from reference TRBV7-2 and TRBJ1-2): GAGVSQSPSNKVTEKGKDVELRCDPISGHTALYWYRQSLGQGLEFLIYFQGNSAPDKSGLPSDRFSAERTGGSVSTLTIQRTQQEDSAVYLCASRLNGGDNYGYTFGSGTRLTVV.

The CDR3 loop reads CASSMGLAGGDGEQYF. CDR3 DNA sequence: TGTGCCAGCAGCATGGGACTAGCGGGAGGTGACGGCGAGCAGTACTTC. The chain links TRBV7-2 to TRBJ2-7, with 15 bases matching TRBD2. Germline lookup yields CDR1 SGHTA and CDR2 FQGNSA. The CDR3 sequence is 16 residues long. Losses at the gene ends were 5 bases for V and 6 bases for J; bases not matched to a gene: 8.

This chain links TRBV11-2 with TRBJ1-2; possibly TRBD1 for D (6 bases). V lost 7 bases and J lost 7, with 19 bases in between. Germline V gene lookup returns CDR1 SGHAT and CDR2 FQNNGV. The CDR3 is 14 amino acids. CDR3 bases: TGTGCCAGCACGCCCTCCAGCGGGGGCGGTGGCTACACCTTC. Protein sequence: CASTPSSGGGGYTF. The full variable domain, with the rest looked up from reference TRBV11-2 and TRBJ1-2, is EAGVAQSPRYKIIEKRQSVAFWCNPISGHATLYWYQQILGQGPKLLIQFQNNGVVDDSQLPKDRFSAERLKGVDSTLKIQPAKLEDSAVYLCASTPSSGGGGYTFGSGTRLTVV.

V gene TRBV2 combines with J gene TRBJ2-7; 9 nucleotides line up with TRBD1. Germline CDR1 and CDR2: SNHLY and FYNNEI. This CDR3 is built from 16 residues. Germline trimming cut 3 bases from V and 9 bases from J; bases unmatched to any gene: 15. CDR3 DNA sequence: TGTGCCAGCAGTGAGGGGGGACAGGGCCGTGGAAAAGGGCAGTACTTC. This translates into CASSEGGQGRGKGQYF.

The chain joins TRBV7-9 to TRBJ1-1; a possible D gene is TRBD1 (5 bases). The V end lost 0 bases, the J end lost 4 bases, and 6 bases lay between the germline ends. CDR1 and CDR2 (germline): SEHNR, FQNEAQ (reference sequence). This CDR3 has 13 residues. The CDR3, as DNA: TGTGCCAGCAGCTTAGCCAGGGTCACTGAAGCTTTCTTT. Translation gives CASSLARVTEAFF.

The chain has TRBV3-1 (or the pseudogene TRBV3-2) and TRBJ2-2, with 8 nucleotides matching TRBD1. The CDR3 extends over 16 amino acids. Germline CDR1 reads LGHDT; CDR2 reads YNNKEL (reference sequence). With V trimmed by 3 bases and J by 4 bases, 7 bases remained unmatched. In DNA form, the CDR3 reads TGTGCCAGCAGCCATTTCGGACAGGGCCTCACCGGGGAGCTGTTTTTT. Residues: CASSHFGQGLTGELFF.

The rearrangement joins TRBV2 to TRBJ2-7; 12 bases are shared with TRBD2. Trimming removed 3 bases from V and 2 bases from J; junction bases left unmatched: 5. The length of the CDR3 is 16 residues. Germline values: CDR1 SNHLY, CDR2 FYNNEI. The CDR3 loop is CASSDRPSGGAYEQYF. Written as DNA, the CDR3 is TGTGCCAGCAGTGACCGTCCTAGCGGGGGGGCCTACGAGCAGTACTTC.

This clone was seen once. The chain joins TRBV24-1 to TRBJ2-5, with D perhaps TRBD2 (6 bases). Germline V gene data show CDR1 as KGHDR and CDR2 as SFDVKD. V was shortened by 4 bases and J by 5 bases, with 16 bases between the two germline ends. The CDR3 consists of 15 residues. This CDR3 reads CATSEPRDWGETQYF. The CDR3 DNA is TGTGCCACCAGTGAGCCTCGGGACTGGGGGGAGACCCAGTACTTC.